This T cell receptor beta chain was obtained from a study of CD8 T cells in Susac syndrome. V lost 6 bases to trimming and J lost 4 bases, with 7 bases between them. The CDR3 loop spans 12 amino acids. Germline loops: CDR1 MDHEN, CDR2 SYDVKM. This clonotype was seen a single time. RNA in amounts of 0.5 to 1 ug was reverse transcribed with random hexamers. With immunoSEQ multiplex PCR, TCR beta CDR3 was amplified across 54 Vbeta and 13 Jbeta. TCRdb re-analysed the immunoSEQ multiplex PCR reads in MiXCR, keeping a single row per CDR3 protein. The sample holds approximately 170,000 distinct CDR3 sequences, around 92% seen once.

The clonotype originates from a human donor in good health. The chain couples TRBV28 to TRBJ1-5; D not certain. The sample consisted of CD4+ T cells from PBMCs. In nucleotides, the CDR3 is TGTGCCAGCAGGGAAGTGAATCAGCCCCAGCATTTT. It codes for CASREVNQPQHF.